Given below is one T cell receptor beta chain in context. Its antigen remains unidentified. The data derive from a study of chemoradiotherapy in HPV16-positive cancers. Study-wide findings and caveats: Candidate HPV-specific clones and E7-related TCR motifs grew in tumor during treatment. Better recurrence-free survival went with HPV-responsive T-cell expansion in HPV16-positive patients. Functional assays defining HPV-specific T cells used only a couple of HPV16-positive patients.

Produced via immunoSEQ multiplex PCR; TCRdb's table is partial and in-frame only. The sample shows about 29,000 clones, nearly 95% of them seen only once. CDR1 MDHEN and CDR2 SYDVKM come from the germline V gene. The germline V and J ends were trimmed by 3 bases and 6 bases, with 12 bases remaining between them. The CDR3 extends over 14 amino acids. Sequencing was performed on blood, taken from a patient who underwent chemoradiotherapy. The V gene is TRBV28, the J gene TRBJ2-1; D could derive from TRBD1 or TRBD2 (5 bases each). This clonotype was sampled from a human donor with HPV-associated anogenital cancer. Here the CDR3 DNA reads TGTGCCAGCAGTTTGCGTTCAGGGAGCAATGAGCAGTTCTTC. This encodes CASSLRSGSNEQFF.